Each of the 10 T cell receptor beta chains below was sequenced from the same sample in a study of control samples from healthy donors and cancer patients (dated by TCRdb to about 2020). The library relied on the immunoSEQ multiplex PCR assay. TCRdb re-hosts the immuneACCESS table, in-frame sequences only. Its copies lack some clones; in the studies checked, an unresolved V gene accounts for under half of them, and the cause for the rest is not known. In all, the sample holds 110,000 to 150,000 clones, and about 90% of those were seen once. The biggest ten clones account for approximately 6.8% of the sample. Sequencing was performed on blood. The receptors stem from a man aged 18 to 30 in good health.

Only one count was recorded for this clone. The genes are TRBV6-2 or TRBV6-3 and TRBJ2-5, with no clear D. V was pared by 0 bases and J by 5 bases, with 10 bases between. The CDR3 is 14 amino acids. Germline lookup yields CDR1 MNHEY and CDR2 SVGEGT. The CDR3 sequence: CASSYSIERETQYF. CDR3 coding DNA: TGTGCCAGCAGTTACTCGATCGAACGGGAGACCCAGTACTTC.

The V gene is TRBV15, the J gene TRBJ1-2; D is possibly TRBD1 (5 bases). In germline, CDR1 is LNHNV, CDR2 YYDKDF (reference sequence). The CDR3 totals 15 residues. V dropped 4 bases and J dropped 0 bases, with 12 bases sitting between them. The CDR3 is CATSKTQEPNYGYTF. The CDR3 DNA reads as TGTGCCACCAGCAAGACACAGGAACCTAACTATGGCTACACCTTC.

The chain is built from TRBV18 and TRBJ1-2; unclear D gene. CDR3 length: 13 amino acids. V was cut by 3 bases and J by 4 bases, with 9 bases left in between. CDR1 is KGHSH and CDR2 is LQKENI in the germline V gene. CDR3 sequence reads: CASSPERTYGYTF. The CDR3 nucleotides read TGTGCCAGCTCACCCGAGAGGACCTATGGCTACACCTTC.

The J gene is TRBJ2-7, the V gene TRBV5-4, with D unclear. The CDR3 loop spans 14 amino acids. The V end lost 4 bases, the J end lost 5 bases, and 16 bases lay between the germline ends. Germline values: CDR1 SGHNT, CDR2 YYREEE (reference sequence). CDR3 in DNA: TGTGCCAGCAGCCCTGAGGCACTTGGGCACGAGCAGTACTTC. This sequence encodes CASSPEALGHEQYF.

This chain uses TRBV13 with TRBJ2-7, with D possibly being TRBD2 (7 bases). Germline assignment: CDR1 PRHDT and CDR2 FYEKMQ (reference sequence). The V and J ends lost 5 bases and 2 bases respectively, with 16 bases between them. CDR3 length: 15 residues. CDR3 in amino acids: CASSTGRGATYEQYF. The CDR3 nucleotides read TGTGCCAGCAGCACCGGCCGGGGGGCTACCTACGAGCAGTACTTC.

This sequence joins TRBV3-1 (or the pseudogene TRBV3-2) and TRBJ2-5, with TRBD2 identical over 7 bases. The CDR3 has 15 residues. The V gene's germline CDR1 is LGHDT and CDR2 YNNKEL (reference sequence). V trimming: 7 bases; J trimming: 5 bases; junction bases outside the gene matches: 13. In DNA, the CDR3 is TGTGCCAGCAAGGCGGGGGATTTGGTGCGGGAGACCCAGTACTTC. Amino acid sequence: CASKAGDLVRETQYF.

The rearrangement uses TRBV27 and TRBJ2-2; D is perhaps TRBD2 (6 bases). Germline V gene data show CDR1 as MNHEY and CDR2 as SMNVEV (reference sequence). This CDR3 has 15 amino acids. The ends were cut back, 5 bases at V and 2 bases at J, with 12 bases in the middle. The CDR3 region has the DNA TGTGCCAGCAGTCGTTCGGGGGTTAACACCGGGGAGCTGTTTTTT. This sequence encodes CASSRSGVNTGELFF.

The rearrangement uses TRBV6-6 and TRBJ1-2; D uncertain. CDR3 size: 16 residues. Germline values: CDR1 MNHNY, CDR2 SVGAGI (reference sequence). V dropped 2 bases and J dropped 0 bases, with 13 bases sitting between them. The CDR3 nucleotides read TGTGCCAGCAGTTACGGGGTCCGGGAGGCTAACTATGGCTACACCTTC. The encoded protein is CASSYGVREANYGYTF.

The chain combines TRBV5-1 with TRBJ2-5; D gene uncertain. The germline V gene encodes CDR1 SGHRS and CDR2 YFSETQ. The V and J ends lost 2 bases and 2 bases respectively, with 10 bases between them. The CDR3 runs 14 residues. The CDR3 loop reads CASSLGAEQETQYF. CDR3 nucleotides: TGCGCCAGCAGCTTAGGTGCGGAGCAAGAGACCCAGTACTTC.

The V gene is TRBV6-2 or TRBV6-3, the J gene TRBJ1-1; unclear D gene. The CDR3 is 12 amino acids. Trimming cost V 5 bases and J 3 bases, with 7 bases left between them. From germline, CDR1 is MNHEY and CDR2 SVGEGT. The CDR3, as DNA: TGTGCCAGCAGTAGAACCTACACTGAAGCTTTCTTT. Protein product: CASSRTYTEAFF.